The rows below give T cell receptor beta chains drawn from one sample of a study of CD8+ T cells in alopecia areata. Profiling relied on immunoSEQ multiplex PCR, and the TCRdb table lists in-frame clones only, not all of them. This table holds 150,000 or so clones, about 67% found once. This specimen was CD8+ T cells sorted from blood, taken at week 0. These TCRs come from a human donor with alopecia areata. Both conserved end residues are part of each CDR3. D genes are given only for firm matches. Rows give clone size only sometimes, using once, few, many, or a class for an expanded clone.

d_call j_call v_call clone_size cdr3_aa cdr3_nt
. TRBJ2-5 TRBV5-4 . CASSFRTVPPGTQYF TGTGCCAGCAGCTTCCGGACAGTGCCGCCAGGGACCCAGTACTTC
. TRBJ1-6 TRBV25-1 few CARGEVASSYNSPLHF TGTGCCAGAGGGGAGGTCGCGAGCTCCTATAATTCACCCCTCCACTTT
TRBD1 TRBJ2-2 TRBV13 . CASSQTGIRLTGELFF TGTGCCAGCAGCCAGACAGGGATTCGTTTGACCGGGGAGCTGTTTTTT
. TRBJ2-2 TRBV7-2 . CASSLGGLSGELFF TGTGCCAGCAGCTTAGGGGGTTTATCCGGGGAGCTGTTTTTT
TRBD1 TRBJ1-2 TRBV6-5 . CASSSTFEDRDGYTF TGTGCCAGCAGTTCAACGTTCGAGGACAGGGATGGCTACACCTTC
. TRBJ1-5 TRBV5-6 . CASSLAVRGNQPQHF TGTGCCAGCAGCTTGGCCGTCAGGGGCAATCAGCCCCAGCATTTT
. TRBJ2-7 TRBV30 . CAWSVGSSYEQYF TGTGCCTGGAGTGTAGGGAGCTCCTACGAGCAGTACTTC
. TRBJ1-3 TRBV9 . CASSSAPGWGNTIYF TGTGCCAGCAGCTCCGCCCCCGGGTGGGGAAACACCATATATTTT
. TRBJ2-3 TRBV29-1 . CSVVADTQYF TGCAGCGTTGTAGCAGATACGCAGTATTTT
TRBD1 TRBJ1-2 TRBV30 . CAWGTGIGYTF TGTGCCTGGGGGACAGGGATAGGCTACACCTTC
TRBD2 TRBJ2-3 TRBV7-7 . CASSLESGGASDTQYF TGTGCCAGCAGCTTGGAGAGCGGGGGGGCATCAGATACGCAGTATTTT
TRBD2 TRBJ2-7 TRBV2 few CASSGVAGDYEQYF TGTGCCAGCAGTGGGGTAGCGGGGGACTACGAGCAGTACTTC
TRBD2 TRBJ2-5 TRBV4-1 . CASSVPTSGQETQYF TGCGCCAGCAGCGTACCGACTAGCGGACAAGAGACCCAGTACTTC
. TRBJ1-1 TRBV6-5 . CASTLSEARNTEAFF TGTGCCAGCACACTCTCAGAAGCCCGGAACACTGAAGCTTTCTTT
. TRBJ2-5 TRBV5-1 . CASSFDTGFGETQYF TGCGCCAGCAGCTTCGATACAGGGTTCGGGGAGACCCAGTACTTC
. TRBJ2-7 TRBV30 . CACQAQVRKYEQYF TGTGCCTGCCAGGCCCAGGTTCGGAAGTACGAGCAGTACTTC
. TRBJ2-3 TRBV6-5 . CASSPPDGPGDTQYF TGTGCCAGCAGTCCACCGGACGGCCCCGGAGATACGCAGTATTTT
TRBD2 TRBJ2-1 TRBV2 . CASGAGGAPPEQFF TGTGCCAGCGGTGCGGGGGGGGCCCCCCCAGAGCAGTTCTTC
. TRBJ1-3 TRBV4-1 . CASSQMGEILSGNTIYF TGCGCCAGCAGCCAAATGGGGGAGATACTCTCTGGAAACACCATATATTTT
. TRBJ1-3 TRBV4-1 . CASSLVQRSGNTIYF TGCGCCAGCAGCCTCGTACAGCGTTCTGGAAACACCATATATTTT
. TRBJ2-7 TRBV19 few CASSSTVSHEQYF TGTGCCAGTAGTAGTACAGTCTCCCACGAGCAGTACTTC
TRBD1 TRBJ1-2 TRBV29-1 . CSVNTGVVAYGYTF TGCAGCGTCAATACAGGGGTGGTGGCTTATGGCTACACCTTC
TRBD1 TRBJ2-3 TRBV7-9 . CASSLGQGPDTQYF TGTGCCAGCAGCTTAGGACAGGGGCCGGATACGCAGTATTTT
. TRBJ2-2 TRBV7-2 . CASSLNFGGTGELFF TGTGCCAGCAGCTTAAATTTTGGAGGTACCGGGGAGCTGTTTTTT
. TRBJ2-5 TRBV4-1 . CASSLRWVQETQYF TGCGCCAGCAGCCTGCGGTGGGTCCAAGAGACCCAGTACTTC
TRBD1 TRBJ1-3 TRBV9 . CASSVGTGSGNTIYF TGTGCCAGCAGCGTAGGGACAGGGTCCGGAAACACCATATATTTT
TRBD1 TRBJ1-1 TRBV5-6 . CASSFGQGSEAFF TGTGCCAGCAGCTTCGGACAGGGCTCTGAAGCTTTCTTT
. TRBJ2-2 TRBV27 . CASSHAPGTYTGELFF TGTGCCAGCAGCCATGCCCCCGGGACTTACACCGGGGAGCTGTTTTTT
. TRBJ2-2 TRBV6-5 once CASSGSGELFF TGTGCCAGCAGTGGGTCCGGGGAGCTGTTTTTT
. TRBJ1-2 TRBV4-1 few CASSQGPLQPNYGYTF TGCGCCAGCAGCCAAGGGCCCCTGCAACCTAACTATGGCTACACCTTC
TRBD2 TRBJ2-1 TRBV11-2 . CASSLGNLAGGPHEQFF TGTGCCAGCAGCTTAGGGAACCTAGCGGGGGGGCCACATGAGCAGTTCTTC
. TRBJ2-5 TRBV5-6 . CASSYGGETQETQYF TGTGCCAGCAGCTACGGTGGGGAGACCCAAGAGACCCAGTACTTC
. TRBJ1-1 TRBV4-1 . CASSQDTLSTFF TGCGCCAGCAGCCAAGACACTCTCTCAACTTTCTTT
. TRBJ1-2 TRBV27 . CASSSPARMGVYTF TGTGCCAGCAGTTCCCCAGCACGGATGGGGGTCTACACCTTC
TRBD1 TRBJ2-2 TRBV7-3 . CASSLRQGSRELFF TGTGCCAGCAGCCTACGACAGGGGTCGAGAGAGCTGTTTTTT
TRBD1 TRBJ2-1 TRBV10-3 . CAISERDREYNEQFF TGTGCCATCAGTGAGAGGGACAGAGAATACAATGAGCAGTTCTTC
. TRBJ1-1 TRBV27 once CASRPRWSTEAFF TGTGCCAGCAGACCCCGCTGGAGCACTGAAGCTTTCTTT
. TRBJ1-1 TRBV9 . CASRPRIEDTEAFF TGTGCCAGCAGACCCAGGATCGAGGACACTGAAGCTTTCTTT
TRBD2 TRBJ2-5 TRBV11-2 . CASSPGGANQETQYF TGTGCCAGCAGCCCCGGGGGGGCGAATCAAGAGACCCAGTACTTC
. TRBJ1-4 TRBV2 . CASMGGEKLFF TGTGCCAGCATGGGGGGCGAAAAACTGTTTTTT
. TRBJ1-6 TRBV27 . CASTTGTNSPLHF TGTGCCAGCACCACAGGGACAAATTCACCCCTCCACTTT
. TRBJ1-3 TRBV27 . CASSLGGSGNTIYF TGTGCCAGCAGTTTAGGGGGCTCTGGAAACACCATATATTTT
. TRBJ1-1 TRBV5-6 . CASSPGVGFAEAFF TGTGCCAGCAGCCCAGGGGTAGGGTTCGCTGAAGCTTTCTTT
. TRBJ2-3 TRBV7-9 . CASSLLIRPTDTQYF TGTGCCAGCAGCTTATTAATCCGGCCAACAGATACGCAGTATTTT
. TRBJ2-7 TRBV9 . CASSAASGSYEQYF TGTGCCAGCAGCGCCGCCTCGGGGTCCTACGAGCAGTACTTC